The next 27 T cell receptor beta chains were all read from a single sample in a study of read filtering for tumor transcriptome and immune sequencing. This library used about 360 ng RNA and molecular barcoded adaptors spanning alpha/delta and beta/gamma chains. TCRdb ran MiXCR on the reads and lists one entry per CDR3 protein. The sample has about 130,000 distinct CDR3 sequences, 10% to 15% seen once. Sequencing input: a population of CD138-negative cells sorted from bone marrow. The receptors come from a donor aged 40 or over with multiple myeloma.

This clonotype was observed many times. The chain links TRBV5-1 to TRBJ2-1; either TRBD1 or TRBD2 may supply D (5 bases each). V lost 3 bases and J 9 bases, leaving 16 bases between the germline ends. Germline V gene lookup returns CDR1 SGHRS and CDR2 YFSETQ. CDR3 length: 14 amino acids. CDR3 in DNA: TGCGCCAGCAGCTCCCCAAGCCGGGGCAGTGAGCAGTTCTTC. The encoded protein is CASSSPSRGSEQFF.

This clonotype was detected ten times or more. This chain links TRBV5-1 with TRBJ1-1; D gene ambiguous. Germline lookup yields CDR1 SGHRS and CDR2 YFSETQ. The CDR3 runs 14 residues. The germline V and J ends were trimmed by 4 bases and 4 bases, with 14 bases remaining between them. CDR3 nucleotide sequence: TGCGCCAGCAGCCCGGAAACCTCGGGCACTGAAGCTTTCTTT. It specifies CASSPETSGTEAFF. The full variable domain, its missing parts supplied by reference TRBV5-1 and TRBJ1-1, is KAGVTQTPRYLIKTRGQQVTLSCSPISGHRSVSWYQQTPGQGLQFLFEYFSETQRNKGNFPGRFSGRQFSNSRSEMNVSTLELGDSALYLCASSPETSGTEAFFGQGTRLTVV.

On this clonotype itself: This sequence may be a read error, since a much larger clone differs from it by one base. The gene calls are TRBV20-1 and TRBJ1-1; no firm D call. This CDR3 region has 17 residues. Germline V gene data show CDR1 as DFQATT and CDR2 as SNEGSKA (reference sequence). The V end lost 4 bases, the J end lost 2 bases, and 23 bases lay between the germline ends. The CDR3: CSAITPAGSQINTEAFF. For the CDR3, the DNA is TGCAGTGCTATAACCCCCGCCGGGTCACAAATCAACACTGAAGCTTTCTTT.

This clonotype was counted ten times or more. This chain uses TRBV3-1 with TRBJ1-1; D perhaps matches TRBD1 (5 bases). The V end lost 4 bases, the J end lost 1 base, and 16 bases lay between the germline ends. The germline V gene encodes CDR1 LGHDT and CDR2 YNNKEL (reference sequence). This CDR3 is built from 16 residues. The CDR3 sequence: CASSPSSGGWNTEAFF. DNA for the CDR3: TGTGCCAGCAGCCCCAGCTCTGGGGGATGGAACACTGAAGCTTTCTTT. The full variable domain, in which reference TRBV3-1 and TRBJ1-1 provide the parts outside the CDR3, is DTAVSQTPKYLVTQMGNDKSIKCEQNLGHDTMYWYKQDSKKFLKIMFSYNNKELIINETVPNRFSPKSPDKAHLNLHINSLELGDSAVYFCASSPSSGGWNTEAFFGQGTRLTVV.

Many counts were recorded for this clonotype. The chain carries TRBV10-2 and TRBJ2-1; TRBD2 aligns across 9 bases. V lost 6 bases to trimming and J lost 5 bases; unmatched junction nucleotides: 5. The CDR3 has 14 amino acids. The V gene's germline CDR1 is WSHSY and CDR2 SAAADI. CDR3: CASRRASGNNEQFF. Written as DNA, the CDR3 is TGCGCCAGCAGGCGGGCTAGCGGGAACAATGAGCAGTTCTTC.

This clonotype has a count of ten or more. V and J are TRBV12-5 and TRBJ2-1; 8 bases line up with TRBD1. V lost 7 bases to trimming and J lost 4 bases; unmatched junction nucleotides: 6. This CDR3 contains 14 residues. Germline-derived CDR1 and CDR2 are LGHNT and FRNRAP. The CDR3 sequence: CASDPQGGYNEQFF. The CDR3 nucleotides read TGTGCTAGTGACCCACAGGGGGGTTACAATGAGCAGTTCTTC.

This clonotype was seen many times. The V call is TRBV3-1, the J call TRBJ2-1, with 8 bases identical to TRBD2. There are 16 residues in the CDR3. V lost 4 bases and J lost 3; bases outside the gene matches: 8. In germline, CDR1 is LGHDT, CDR2 YNNKEL (reference sequence). CDR3 loop: CASSRRAGANYNEQFF. The CDR3 DNA sequence: TGTGCCAGCAGCCGGCGAGCGGGGGCGAACTACAATGAGCAGTTCTTC.

This clonotype was counted at least ten times. The J gene is TRBJ1-1, the V gene TRBV12-3 or TRBV12-4; D uncertain. The CDR3 covers 17 residues. V gave up 1 base and J gave up 1 base, with 16 bases separating them. CDR3 loop: CASSLVTSTVTNTEAFF. The CDR3 nucleotides read TGTGCCAGCAGTTTAGTTACGAGTACGGTCACGAACACTGAAGCTTTCTTT.

This clonotype was counted at least ten times. The chain has TRBV3-1 and TRBJ1-1; 10 nucleotides agree with TRBD1. Germline V gene data show CDR1 as LGHDT and CDR2 as YNNKEL (reference sequence). This CDR3 region has 12 residues. The J segment lost 5 bases and the V segment lost 11 bases, leaving 5 bases of the junction unmatched. The CDR3 DNA follows: TGTGCCCTTGGACAGGGGGGGACTGAAGCTTTCTTT. It specifies CALGQGGTEAFF.

This clonotype was seen many times. The V and J genes are TRBV29-1 and TRBJ2-3; D not resolved. In germline, CDR1 is SQVTM, CDR2 ANQGSEA. V was shortened by 8 bases and J by 6 bases, with 15 bases between the two germline ends. The CDR3 loop spans 12 amino acids. In DNA, the CDR3 is TGCAGCTCTGACCCGACCGGCGATACGCAGTATTTT. Translating it yields CSSDPTGDTQYF.

CDR3 sequence: CASRLGLANIQYF. The CDR3 coding sequence is TGTGCCAGCAGATTGGGACTAGCAAACATTCAGTACTTC. The rearrangement uses TRBV12-3 or TRBV12-4 and TRBJ2-4; TRBD2 aligns across 9 bases. The CDR3 length is 13 residues. V shed 6 bases, J shed 6 bases, and the junction held 3 bases outside the gene matches.

Ten or more counts support this clonotype. The genes are TRBV7-9 and TRBJ2-2; D is unclear. Germline loops: CDR1 SEHNR, CDR2 FQNEAQ (reference sequence). V lost 2 bases and J 4 bases, leaving 5 bases between the germline ends. This CDR3 has 13 residues. The CDR3 DNA sequence: TGTGCCAGCAGCTTATCCGGCACCGGGGAGCTGTTTTTT. Amino acids: CASSLSGTGELFF.

This chain uses TRBV5-1 with TRBJ2-2; TRBD2 matches at 10 bases. The CDR3 is 17 residues long. Trimming at V came to 3 bases and at J to 2 bases, leaving 7 bases not matched to a gene. CDR1 is SGHRS, CDR2 YFSETQ, per germline. This CDR3 reads CASSWTVAGGNTGELFF. The CDR3 DNA follows: TGCGCCAGCAGCTGGACAGTAGCGGGAGGAAACACCGGGGAGCTGTTTTTT.

This clonotype was recorded many times. The chain is built from TRBV7-2 and TRBJ1-5, with D perhaps TRBD1 (5 bases). Germline lookup yields CDR1 SGHTA and CDR2 FQGNSA. CDR3 length: 13 amino acids. Trimming cost V 2 bases and J 5 bases, with 7 bases left between them. The DNA for the CDR3 is TGTGCCAGCAGCTTACCAGGGCATCAGCCCCAGCATTTT. Translated: CASSLPGHQPQHF.

At least ten counts were recorded for this clonotype. The rearrangement links TRBV5-5 to TRBJ2-5; 12 bases agree with TRBD2. The CDR3 is 16 residues long. J gave up 2 bases and V 2 bases, and 4 bases lay outside the gene matches. Per the germline V gene, CDR1 is SGHKS and CDR2 is YYEKEE (reference sequence). For the CDR3, the DNA is TGTGCCAGCAGCTTCGAACTAGCGGGGGGACAAGAGACCCAGTACTTC. The encoded protein is CASSFELAGGQETQYF.

The sample holds many counts of this clonotype. The chain couples TRBV29-1 to TRBJ2-1; TRBD2 agrees at 14 bases. J gave up 3 bases and V 6 bases, and 7 bases lay outside the gene matches. The V gene's germline CDR1 is SQVTM and CDR2 ANQGSEA. CDR3 length: 16 amino acids. The CDR3 is CSVAGTSGSIYNEQFF. CDR3 DNA: TGCAGCGTCGCCGGGACTAGCGGGAGTATCTACAATGAGCAGTTCTTC.

This clonotype was seen at least ten times. This chain uses TRBV28 with TRBJ1-4; TRBD1 aligns across 9 bases. CDR3 length: 15 residues. V gave up 2 bases and J gave up 4 bases; unmatched junction bases: 2. The V gene's germline CDR1 is MDHEN and CDR2 SYDVKM. The CDR3 spells CASSLTGQGNEKLFF. In nucleotides, the CDR3 is TGTGCCAGCAGTTTAACGGGACAGGGTAATGAAAAACTGTTTTTT. Filled out from reference TRBV28 and TRBJ1-4, the complete variable domain reads DVKVTQSSRYLVKRTGEKVFLECVQDMDHENMFWYRQDPGLGLRLIYFSYDVKMKEKGDIPEGYSVSREKKERFSLILESASTNQTSMYLCASSLTGQGNEKLFFGSGTQLSVL.

This clonotype was counted ten times or more. The rearrangement links TRBV20-1 to TRBJ2-7, with 8 bases matching TRBD1. V was clipped by 3 bases and J by 2 bases; unmatched bases: 6. Germline loops: CDR1 DFQATT, CDR2 SNEGSKA (reference sequence). The CDR3 loop spans 14 amino acids. The CDR3 nucleotides are TGCAGTGCTAGTGGGGACAGGCCAACCTACGAGCAGTACTTC. Its protein is CSASGDRPTYEQYF.

CDR3 sequence: CASSGTRRLNTGELFF. CDR3 nucleotides: TGTGCCAGCAGTGGTACCCGGAGACTCAACACCGGGGAGCTGTTTTTT. The V and J genes are TRBV25-1 and TRBJ2-2, with D hard to call. V was trimmed by 4 bases and J by 2 bases, leaving 14 bases between them. Germline values: CDR1 MGHDK, CDR2 SYGVNS. This CDR3 has 16 amino acids.

Turning to this clonotype: A read error is likely here: a far larger clone is one base away. The DNA of the CDR3 is TGTGCCAGCAGCTTAAGGTCGGGCACACACCCGAACAATGAGCAGTTCTTC. This translates into CASSLRSGTHPNNEQFF. V is TRBV7-2 and J is TRBJ2-1; unclear D gene. CDR3 length equals 17 residues. The germline V and J ends were trimmed by 2 bases and 5 bases, with 19 bases remaining between them. Germline loops: CDR1 SGHTA, CDR2 FQGNSA.

This clonotype was seen at least ten times. The chain carries TRBV6-1 and TRBJ1-1; 9 bases line up with TRBD1. CDR1 is MNHNS and CDR2 is SASEGT in the germline V gene. Losses at the gene ends were 6 bases for V and 5 bases for J; bases not matched to a gene: 7. The CDR3 has 14 amino acids. CDR3 amino acids: CASSRDRDLTEAFF. Written as DNA, the CDR3 is TGTGCCAGCAGCCGGGACAGGGATCTAACTGAAGCTTTCTTT.

DNA of the CDR3: TGTGCCAGCAGTGAAAGCAGACACACAGATACGCAGTATTTT. This gives the protein CASSESRHTDTQYF. The rearrangement joins TRBV2 to TRBJ2-3; the D is unclear. The CDR3 contains 14 residues. Germline lookup yields CDR1 SNHLY and CDR2 FYNNEI. Trimming pared 2 bases from V and 2 bases from J, leaving 8 bases between.

Comment on this clonotype: A read error is likely, as this CDR3 ends without the conserved phenylalanine or tryptophan. The chain employs TRBV19 and TRBJ2-1; D is uncertain. The V and J ends lost 3 bases and 0 bases respectively, with 9 bases between them. The CDR3 extends over 15 amino acids. Germline loops: CDR1 LNHDA, CDR2 SQIVND (reference sequence). The CDR3 protein is CASSISGVSYNEQFL. The CDR3 DNA reads as TGTGCCAGTAGTATCAGTGGTGTCTCCTACAATGAGCAGTTCCTC.

The sample holds many counts of this clonotype. The V and J genes are TRBV5-1 and TRBJ2-1, with TRBD2 matching over 9 bases. The CDR3 consists of 15 residues. The germline V gene has CDR1 SGHRS and CDR2 YFSETQ. The V segment lost 0 bases and the J segment 4 bases; nucleotides outside the gene matches: 2. CDR3 protein: CASSLALAGYNEQFF. The CDR3 DNA follows: TGCGCCAGCAGCTTGGCTCTAGCGGGGTACAATGAGCAGTTCTTC.

This clonotype occurred many times. This rearrangement joins TRBV3-1 to TRBJ2-3, with 9 positions matching TRBD2. CDR1 is LGHDT and CDR2 is YNNKEL in the germline V gene (reference sequence). This CDR3 has 16 amino acids. The J segment lost 3 bases and the V segment lost 0 bases, leaving 4 bases of the junction unmatched. CDR3: CASSQESAGGTDTQYF. Here the CDR3 DNA reads TGTGCCAGCAGCCAAGAATCGGCGGGGGGGACAGATACGCAGTATTTT.

This clonotype was found many times. The chain has TRBV4-1 and TRBJ1-1; no clear D gene. V was shortened by 1 base and J by 1 base, with 10 bases between the two germline ends. The germline V gene has CDR1 MGHRA and CDR2 YSYEKL. The length of the CDR3 is 15 residues. This chain's CDR3 is CASSQGPNSNTEAFF. The CDR3, as DNA: TGCGCCAGCAGCCAAGGACCCAATTCGAACACTGAAGCTTTCTTT.

This clonotype was seen ten or more times. The chain carries TRBV12-3 or TRBV12-4 and TRBJ1-5; D gene ambiguous. This CDR3 is built from 15 residues. The V end was cut by 1 base, the J end by 4 bases, with 11 bases between. The CDR3 protein is CASSLGGQKNQPQHF. The CDR3 nucleotides are TGTGCCAGCAGTTTAGGTGGCCAGAAAAATCAGCCCCAGCATTTT.